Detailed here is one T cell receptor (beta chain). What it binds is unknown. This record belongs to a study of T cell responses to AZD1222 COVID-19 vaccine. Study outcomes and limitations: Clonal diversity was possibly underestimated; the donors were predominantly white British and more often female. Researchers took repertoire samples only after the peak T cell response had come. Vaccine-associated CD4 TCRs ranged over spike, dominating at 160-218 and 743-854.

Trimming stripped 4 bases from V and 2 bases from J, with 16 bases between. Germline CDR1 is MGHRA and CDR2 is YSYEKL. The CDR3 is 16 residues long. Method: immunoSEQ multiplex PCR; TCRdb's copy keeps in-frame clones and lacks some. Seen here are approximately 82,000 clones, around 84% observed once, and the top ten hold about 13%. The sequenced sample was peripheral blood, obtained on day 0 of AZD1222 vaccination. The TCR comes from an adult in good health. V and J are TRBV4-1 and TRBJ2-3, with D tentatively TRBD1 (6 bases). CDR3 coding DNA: TGCGCCAGCAGCCTCCAGCCGGGACACATCACAGATACGCAGTATTTT. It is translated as CASSLQPGHITDTQYF.